This TCR beta chain was sequenced for a study of T cells after yellow fever vaccination. Trimming at V came to 4 bases and at J to 3 bases, leaving 3 bases not matched to a gene. The germline V gene encodes CDR1 SQVTM and CDR2 ANQGSEA. The CDR3 length is 13 residues. TCRdb redid the calling of the 5' RACE reads with MiXCR, one entry per CDR3 protein. The sample has 510,000 or so distinct CDR3 sequences; 15% to 20% are singletons. The chain employs TRBV29-1 and TRBJ2-5, with 9 nucleotides matching TRBD1. The receptor comes from a man aged 25 to 40 who received the YFV17D yellow fever vaccine. Sequences were derived from PBMCs, sampled 15 days after the yellow fever booster vaccination. The CDR3 nucleotides are TGCAGCGTTGGCGGGACAGGGAAAGAGACCCAGTACTTC. This sequence encodes CSVGGTGKETQYF.